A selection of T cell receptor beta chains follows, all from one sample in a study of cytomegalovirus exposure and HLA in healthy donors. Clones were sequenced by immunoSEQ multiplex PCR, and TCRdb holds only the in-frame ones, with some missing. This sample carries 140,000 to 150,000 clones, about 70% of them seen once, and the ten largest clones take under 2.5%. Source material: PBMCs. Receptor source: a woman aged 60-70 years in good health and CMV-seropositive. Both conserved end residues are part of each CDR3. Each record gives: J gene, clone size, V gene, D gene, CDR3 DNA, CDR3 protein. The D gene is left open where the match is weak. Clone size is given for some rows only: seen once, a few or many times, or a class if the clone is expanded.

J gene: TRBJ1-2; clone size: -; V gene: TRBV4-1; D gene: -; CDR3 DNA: TGCGCCAGCAGCCAAGATGGGGCCAGAGCTAACTATGGCTACACCTTC; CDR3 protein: CASSQDGARANYGYTF
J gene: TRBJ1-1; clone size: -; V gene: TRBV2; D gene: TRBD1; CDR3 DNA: TGTGCCACTAACCTTCCCCCGGGGACAGGGGCCTTTACGACTGAAGCTTTCTTT; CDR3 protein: CATNLPPGTGAFTTEAFF
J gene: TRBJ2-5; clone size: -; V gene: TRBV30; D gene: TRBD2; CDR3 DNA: TGTGCCTGGAGTACAACCGGGACTAGCTTTCGGGGGACCCAGTACTTC; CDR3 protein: CAWSTTGTSFRGTQYF
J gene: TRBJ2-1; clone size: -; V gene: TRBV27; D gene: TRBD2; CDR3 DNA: TGTGCCAGCAGTTTAGCCTCTAGCGGGCCTGGAACCTACAATGAGCAGTTCTTC; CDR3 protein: CASSLASSGPGTYNEQFF
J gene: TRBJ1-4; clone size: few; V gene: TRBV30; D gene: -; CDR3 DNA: TGTGCCTGGAGCCAGGGAAGTGAAAAACTGTTTTTT; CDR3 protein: CAWSQGSEKLFF
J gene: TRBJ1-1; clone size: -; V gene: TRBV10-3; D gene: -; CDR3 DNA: TGTGCCATCAGTGAAACAGGGTTTGCTGAAGCTTTCTTT; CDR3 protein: CAISETGFAEAFF
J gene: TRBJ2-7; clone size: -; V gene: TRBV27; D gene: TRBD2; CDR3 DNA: TGTGCCCCGGGACTATTCGACTACGAGCAGTACTTC; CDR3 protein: CAPGLFDYEQYF
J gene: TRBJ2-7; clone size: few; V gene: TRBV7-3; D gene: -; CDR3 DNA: TGTGCCAGCAGCTTAGGACAACTGCCACCCTACGAGCAGTACTTC; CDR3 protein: CASSLGQLPPYEQYF
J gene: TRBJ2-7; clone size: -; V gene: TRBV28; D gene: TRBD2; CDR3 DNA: TGTGCCAGCACCCTCCTCCGAAGCGGGAGGACGTACGAGCAGTACTTC; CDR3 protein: CASTLLRSGRTYEQYF
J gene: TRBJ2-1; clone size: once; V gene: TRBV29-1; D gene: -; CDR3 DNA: TGCAGCGTTCGTGGCGGTTACAATGAGCAGTTCTTC; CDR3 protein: CSVRGGYNEQFF
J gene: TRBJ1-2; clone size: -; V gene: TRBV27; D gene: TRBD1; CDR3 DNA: TGTGCCAGCAGTTTCAGTTTTGGCGATAAGGGGGCGCTAGGCTATGGCTACACCTTC; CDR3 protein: CASSFSFGDKGALGYGYTF
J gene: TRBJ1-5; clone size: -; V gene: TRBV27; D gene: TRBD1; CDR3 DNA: TGTGCCAGCGCCCGGGACAGGGGCTATCAGCCCCAGCATTTT; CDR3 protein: CASARDRGYQPQHF
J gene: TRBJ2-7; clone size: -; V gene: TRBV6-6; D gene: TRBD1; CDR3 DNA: TGTGCCAGCAGTGCTCAGGGGGCCTACGAGCAGTACTTC; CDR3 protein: CASSAQGAYEQYF
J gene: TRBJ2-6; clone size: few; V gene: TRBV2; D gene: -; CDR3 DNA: TGTGCCAGCAGTGAAGGGCGGGCTGGGGCCAACGTCCTGACTTTC; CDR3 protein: CASSEGRAGANVLTF
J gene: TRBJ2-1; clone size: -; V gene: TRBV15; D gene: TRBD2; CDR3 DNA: TGTGCCACTAAGACTAGCGAGACCCACAATGAGCAGTTCTTC; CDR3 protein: CATKTSETHNEQFF
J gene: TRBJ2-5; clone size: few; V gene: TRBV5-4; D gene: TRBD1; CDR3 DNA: TGTGCCAGCAGCCCTCAGACAGGGATGGAGACCCAGTACTTC; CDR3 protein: CASSPQTGMETQYF
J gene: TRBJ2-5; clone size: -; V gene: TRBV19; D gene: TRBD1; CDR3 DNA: TGTGCCAGTAGTAGTAGGACAGGGGCAGAGACCCAGTACTTC; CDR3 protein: CASSSRTGAETQYF
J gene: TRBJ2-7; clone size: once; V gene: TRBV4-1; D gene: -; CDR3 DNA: TGCGCCAGCAGCCAAGACTCGGGGTGGAGATCCTACGAGCAGTACTTC; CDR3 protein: CASSQDSGWRSYEQYF
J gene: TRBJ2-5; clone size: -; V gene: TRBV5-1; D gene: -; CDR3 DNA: TGCGCCAGCAGCGGGGACTACGGGACAACAGGAGAGACCCAGTACTTC; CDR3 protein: CASSGDYGTTGETQYF
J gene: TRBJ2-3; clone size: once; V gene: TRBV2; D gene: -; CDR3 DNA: TGTGCCAGCAGTGACGAGGCGGTTTCTACGCAGTATTTT; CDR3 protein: CASSDEAVSTQYF
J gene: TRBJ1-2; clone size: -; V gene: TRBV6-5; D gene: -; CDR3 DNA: TGTGCCAGCAGTTATCGGGGGGATGGCTACACCTTC; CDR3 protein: CASSYRGDGYTF
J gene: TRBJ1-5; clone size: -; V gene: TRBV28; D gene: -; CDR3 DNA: TGTGCCAGCAGTCTCGGGGGGGCTATGAGCAATCAGCCCCAGCATTTT; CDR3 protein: CASSLGGAMSNQPQHF
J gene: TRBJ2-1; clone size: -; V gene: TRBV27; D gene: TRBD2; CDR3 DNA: TGTGCCAGCAGTGTCACCGGGACTAGAGTGAATGAGCAGTTCTTC; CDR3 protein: CASSVTGTRVNEQFF
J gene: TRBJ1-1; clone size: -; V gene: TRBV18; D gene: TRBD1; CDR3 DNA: TGTGCCAGCTCACCCTTCGATCTAAAGACAGGGCGTACTGAAGCTTTCTTT; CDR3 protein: CASSPFDLKTGRTEAFF
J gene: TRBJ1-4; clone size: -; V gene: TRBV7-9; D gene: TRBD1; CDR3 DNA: TGTGCCAGCAGCTTGCGGGACAGGGGAGGGGAAAAACTGTTTTTT; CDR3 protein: CASSLRDRGGEKLFF
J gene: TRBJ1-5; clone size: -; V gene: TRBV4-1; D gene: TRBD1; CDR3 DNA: TGCGCCAGCAGCCCCCGACAGGGTGATCAGCCCCAGCATTTT; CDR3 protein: CASSPRQGDQPQHF
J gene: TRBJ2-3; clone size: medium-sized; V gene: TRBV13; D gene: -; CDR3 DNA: TGTGCCAGCAGCTTATCACGGGATACGCAGTATTTT; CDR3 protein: CASSLSRDTQYF
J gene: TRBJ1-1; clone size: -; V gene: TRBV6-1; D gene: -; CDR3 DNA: TGTGCCAGCAGTTCCTCAGGGTTGAACACTGAAGCTTTCTTT; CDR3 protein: CASSSSGLNTEAFF
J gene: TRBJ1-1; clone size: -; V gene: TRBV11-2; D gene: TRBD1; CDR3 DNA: TGTGCCAGCAGCTTACGGAGGACAGGGAAGAACACTGAAGCTTTCTTT; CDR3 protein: CASSLRRTGKNTEAFF
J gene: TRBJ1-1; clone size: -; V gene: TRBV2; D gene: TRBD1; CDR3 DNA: TGTGCCAGCAGCAGGGGGTGGACTAACACTGAAGCTTTCTTT; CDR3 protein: CASSRGWTNTEAFF
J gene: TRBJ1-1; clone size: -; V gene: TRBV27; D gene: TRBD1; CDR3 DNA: TGTGCCAGCAGCCAGGGATGGGACAGCAATGAAGCTTTCTTT; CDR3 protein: CASSQGWDSNEAFF
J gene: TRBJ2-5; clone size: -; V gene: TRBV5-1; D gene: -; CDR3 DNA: TGCGCCAGCAGCCCAGGGACTGTCCTTTGGGAGACCCAGTACTTC; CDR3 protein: CASSPGTVLWETQYF
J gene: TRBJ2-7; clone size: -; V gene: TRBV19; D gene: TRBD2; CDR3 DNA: TGTGCCAGTAGTATTGGACTAGCGTACGAGCAGTACTTC; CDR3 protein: CASSIGLAYEQYF
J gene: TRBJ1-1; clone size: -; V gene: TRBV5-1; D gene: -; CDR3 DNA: TGCGCCAGCAGCTTCGGCACAGTGAACACTGAAGCTTTCTTT; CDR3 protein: CASSFGTVNTEAFF
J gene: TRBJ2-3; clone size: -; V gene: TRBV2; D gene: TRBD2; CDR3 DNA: TGTGCCAACGAGCAGTGGGGGACTAGCGGGAGGACACAGCGCACAGATACGCAGTATTTT; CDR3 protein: CANEQWGTSGRTQRTDTQYF
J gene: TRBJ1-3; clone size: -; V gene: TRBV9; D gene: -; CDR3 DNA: TGTGCCAGCAGCCCGAGGGTGTCAGCAGCTGGAAACACCATATATTTT; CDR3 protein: CASSPRVSAAGNTIYF
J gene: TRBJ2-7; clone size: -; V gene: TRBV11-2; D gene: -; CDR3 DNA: TGTGCCAGCACCGATATGGGAGGTTTGTACGAGCAGTACTTC; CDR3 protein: CASTDMGGLYEQYF
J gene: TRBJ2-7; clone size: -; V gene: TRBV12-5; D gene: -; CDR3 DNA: TGTGCTAGTGGTCCGTCGACAGGCTCCTACGAGCAGTACTTC; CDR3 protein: CASGPSTGSYEQYF
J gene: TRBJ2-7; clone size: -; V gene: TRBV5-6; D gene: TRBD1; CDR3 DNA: TGTGCCAGCAGCGCCTGGGACAGAGCTCGCTACGAGCAGTACTTC; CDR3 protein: CASSAWDRARYEQYF
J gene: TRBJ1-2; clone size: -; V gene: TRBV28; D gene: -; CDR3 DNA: TGTGCCAGCAGCCCTACGAGCAACTATGGCTACACCTTC; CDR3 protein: CASSPTSNYGYTF
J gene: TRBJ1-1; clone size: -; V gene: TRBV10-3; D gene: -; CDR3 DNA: TGTGCCATCAGGGAACCAGGGCGTATTGAAGCTTTCTTT; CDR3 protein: CAIREPGRIEAFF
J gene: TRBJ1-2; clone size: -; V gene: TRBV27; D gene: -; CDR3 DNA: TGTGCCAGCAGGGACAGCCTGAACTATGGCTACACCTTC; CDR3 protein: CASRDSLNYGYTF
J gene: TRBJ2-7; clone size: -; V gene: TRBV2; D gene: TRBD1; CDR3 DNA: TGTGCCAGCAGTTCACCGGGACAGGGGGGCTACGAGCAGTACTTC; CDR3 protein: CASSSPGQGGYEQYF
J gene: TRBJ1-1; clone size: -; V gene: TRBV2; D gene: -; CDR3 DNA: TGTGCCAGCATTCCGAGGGAGAAGAACACTGAAGCTTTCTTT; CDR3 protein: CASIPREKNTEAFF